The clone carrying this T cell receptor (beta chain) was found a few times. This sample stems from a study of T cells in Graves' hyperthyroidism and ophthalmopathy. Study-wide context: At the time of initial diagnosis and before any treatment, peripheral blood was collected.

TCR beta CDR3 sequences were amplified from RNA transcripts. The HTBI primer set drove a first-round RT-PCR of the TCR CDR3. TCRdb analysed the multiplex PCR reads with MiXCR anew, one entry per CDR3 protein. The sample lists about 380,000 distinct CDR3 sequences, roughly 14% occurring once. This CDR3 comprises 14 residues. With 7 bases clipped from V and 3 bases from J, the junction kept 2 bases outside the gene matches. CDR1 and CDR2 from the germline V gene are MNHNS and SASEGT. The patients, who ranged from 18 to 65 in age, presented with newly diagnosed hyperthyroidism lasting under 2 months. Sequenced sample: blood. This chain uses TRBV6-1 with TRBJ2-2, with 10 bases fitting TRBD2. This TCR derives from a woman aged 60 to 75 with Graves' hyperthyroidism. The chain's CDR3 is CASTGLADTGELFF. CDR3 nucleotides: TGTGCCAGCACAGGACTAGCGGACACCGGGGAGCTGTTTTTT.